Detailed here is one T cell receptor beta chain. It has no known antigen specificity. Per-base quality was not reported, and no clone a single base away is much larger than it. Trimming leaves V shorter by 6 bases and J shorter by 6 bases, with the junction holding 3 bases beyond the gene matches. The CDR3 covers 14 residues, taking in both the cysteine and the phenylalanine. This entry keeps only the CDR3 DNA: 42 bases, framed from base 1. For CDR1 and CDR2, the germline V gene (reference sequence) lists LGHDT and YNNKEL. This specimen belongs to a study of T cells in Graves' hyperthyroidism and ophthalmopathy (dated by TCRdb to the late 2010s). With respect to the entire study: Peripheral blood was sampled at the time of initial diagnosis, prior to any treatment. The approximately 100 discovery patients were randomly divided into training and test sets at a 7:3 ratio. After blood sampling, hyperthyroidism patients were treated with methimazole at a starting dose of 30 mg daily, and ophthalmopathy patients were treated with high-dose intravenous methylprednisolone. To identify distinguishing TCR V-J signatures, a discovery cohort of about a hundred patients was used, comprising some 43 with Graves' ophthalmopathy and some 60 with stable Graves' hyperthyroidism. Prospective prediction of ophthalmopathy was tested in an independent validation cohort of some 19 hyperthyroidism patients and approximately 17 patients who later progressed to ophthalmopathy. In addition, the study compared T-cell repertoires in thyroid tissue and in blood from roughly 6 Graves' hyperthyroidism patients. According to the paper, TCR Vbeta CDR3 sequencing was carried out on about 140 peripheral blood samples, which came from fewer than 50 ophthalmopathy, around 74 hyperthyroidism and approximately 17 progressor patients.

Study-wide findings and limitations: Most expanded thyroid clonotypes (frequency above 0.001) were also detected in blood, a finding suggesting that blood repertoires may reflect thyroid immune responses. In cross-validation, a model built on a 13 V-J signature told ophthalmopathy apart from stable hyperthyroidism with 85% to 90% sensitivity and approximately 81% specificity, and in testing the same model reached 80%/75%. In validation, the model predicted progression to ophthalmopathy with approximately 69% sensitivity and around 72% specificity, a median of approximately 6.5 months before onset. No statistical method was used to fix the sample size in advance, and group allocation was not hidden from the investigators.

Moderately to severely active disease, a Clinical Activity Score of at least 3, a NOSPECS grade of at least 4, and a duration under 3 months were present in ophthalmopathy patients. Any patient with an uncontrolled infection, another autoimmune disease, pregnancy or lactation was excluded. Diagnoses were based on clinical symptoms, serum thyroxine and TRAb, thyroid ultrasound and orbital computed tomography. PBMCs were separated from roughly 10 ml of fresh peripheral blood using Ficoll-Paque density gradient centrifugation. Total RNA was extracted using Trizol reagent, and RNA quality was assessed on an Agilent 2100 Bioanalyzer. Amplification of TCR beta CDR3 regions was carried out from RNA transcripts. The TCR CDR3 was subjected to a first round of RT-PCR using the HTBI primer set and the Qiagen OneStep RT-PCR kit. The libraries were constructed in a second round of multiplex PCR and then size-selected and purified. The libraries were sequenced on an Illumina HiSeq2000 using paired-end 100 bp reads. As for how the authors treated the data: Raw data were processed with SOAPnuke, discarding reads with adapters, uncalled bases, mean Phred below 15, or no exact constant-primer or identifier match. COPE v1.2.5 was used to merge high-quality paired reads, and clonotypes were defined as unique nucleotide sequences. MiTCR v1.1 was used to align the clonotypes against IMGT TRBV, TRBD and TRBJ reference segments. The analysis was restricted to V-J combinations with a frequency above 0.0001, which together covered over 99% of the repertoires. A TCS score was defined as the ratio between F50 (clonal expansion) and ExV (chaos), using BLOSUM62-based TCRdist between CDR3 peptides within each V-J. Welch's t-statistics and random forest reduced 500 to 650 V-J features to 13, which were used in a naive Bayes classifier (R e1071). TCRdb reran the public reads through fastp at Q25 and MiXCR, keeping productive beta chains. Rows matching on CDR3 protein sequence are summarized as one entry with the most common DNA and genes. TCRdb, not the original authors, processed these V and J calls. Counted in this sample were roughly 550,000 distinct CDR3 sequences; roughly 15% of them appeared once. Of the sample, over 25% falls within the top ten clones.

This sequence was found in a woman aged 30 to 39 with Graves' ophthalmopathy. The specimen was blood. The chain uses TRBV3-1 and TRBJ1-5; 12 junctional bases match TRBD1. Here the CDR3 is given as CASSRDRGRQPQHF. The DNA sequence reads TGTGCCAGCAGTAGGGACAGGGGGCGTCAGCCCCAGCATTTT. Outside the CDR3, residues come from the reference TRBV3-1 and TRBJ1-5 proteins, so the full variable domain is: DTAVSQTPKYLVTQMGNDKSIKCEQNLGHDTMYWYKQDSKKFLKIMFSYNNKELIINETVPNRFSPKSPDKAHLNLHINSLELGDSAVYFCASSRDRGRQPQHFGDGTRLSIL.